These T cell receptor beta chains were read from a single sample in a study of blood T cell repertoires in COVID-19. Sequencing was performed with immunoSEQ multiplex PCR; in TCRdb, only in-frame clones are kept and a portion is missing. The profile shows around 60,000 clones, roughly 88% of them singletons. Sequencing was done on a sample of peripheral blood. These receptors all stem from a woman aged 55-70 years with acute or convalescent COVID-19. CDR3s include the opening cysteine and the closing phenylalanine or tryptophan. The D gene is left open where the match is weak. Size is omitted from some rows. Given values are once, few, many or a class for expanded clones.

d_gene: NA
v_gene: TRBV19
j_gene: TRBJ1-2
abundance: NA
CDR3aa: CASSIRTPGLTNYGYTF
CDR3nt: TGTGCCAGTAGTATACGGACGCCAGGGCTTACTAACTATGGCTACACCTTC

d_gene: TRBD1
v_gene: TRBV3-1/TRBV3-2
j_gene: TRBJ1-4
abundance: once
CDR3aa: CASSLDRGRSEKLFF
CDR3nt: TGTGCCAGCAGCTTAGACAGGGGCCGGAGCGAAAAACTGTTTTTT

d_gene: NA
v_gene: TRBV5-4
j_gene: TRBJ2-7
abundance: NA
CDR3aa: CGSSHRDTPYEQYF
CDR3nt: TGTGGCTCCTCTCACCGGGACACCCCCTACGAGCAGTACTTC

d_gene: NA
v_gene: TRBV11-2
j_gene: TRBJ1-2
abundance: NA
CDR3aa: CASSLHQRNYGYTF
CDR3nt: TGTGCCAGCAGCTTGCACCAGCGAAACTATGGCTACACCTTC

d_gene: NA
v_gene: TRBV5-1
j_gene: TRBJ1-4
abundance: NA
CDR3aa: CASTPGGGVEKLFF
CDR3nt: TGCGCCAGCACCCCCGGTGGAGGGGTCGAAAAACTGTTTTTT

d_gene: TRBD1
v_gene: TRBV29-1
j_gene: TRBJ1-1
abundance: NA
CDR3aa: CSVAGQGNTEAFF
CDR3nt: TGCAGCGTCGCGGGACAGGGGAACACTGAAGCTTTCTTT

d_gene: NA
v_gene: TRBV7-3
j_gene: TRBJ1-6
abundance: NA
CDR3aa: CASSFQINSPLHF
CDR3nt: TGTGCCAGCAGCTTCCAGATAAATTCACCCCTCCACTTT

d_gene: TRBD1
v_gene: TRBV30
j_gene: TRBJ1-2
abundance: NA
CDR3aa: CAWSTPQGARGYTF
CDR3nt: TGTGCCTGGAGTACTCCCCAGGGGGCGCGGGGCTACACCTTC

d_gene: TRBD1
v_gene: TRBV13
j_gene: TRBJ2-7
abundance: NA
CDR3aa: CASSVTGGEQYF
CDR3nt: TGTGCCAGCAGCGTTACAGGGGGCGAGCAGTACTTC

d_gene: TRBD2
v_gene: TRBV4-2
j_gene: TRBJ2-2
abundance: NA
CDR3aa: CASSQGTGTSHHGELFF
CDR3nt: TGTGCCAGCAGCCAAGGGACCGGGACTAGCCATCACGGGGAGCTGTTTTTT

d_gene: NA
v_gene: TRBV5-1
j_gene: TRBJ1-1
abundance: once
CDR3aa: CASTQQGLNTEAFF
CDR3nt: TGCGCCAGCACCCAACAGGGACTGAACACTGAAGCTTTCTTT

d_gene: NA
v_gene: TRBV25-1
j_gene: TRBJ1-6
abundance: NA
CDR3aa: CASSETGIEHSPLHF
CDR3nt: TGTGCCAGCAGTGAAACAGGGATCGAGCATTCACCCCTCCACTTT

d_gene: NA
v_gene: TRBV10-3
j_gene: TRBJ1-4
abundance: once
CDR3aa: CASWAGGEKLFF
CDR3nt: TGTGCCTCCTGGGCGGGGGGCGAAAAACTGTTTTTT

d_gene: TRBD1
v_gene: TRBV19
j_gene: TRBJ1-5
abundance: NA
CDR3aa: CATGQGGYSNQPQHF
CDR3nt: TGTGCCACCGGACAGGGTGGTTATAGCAATCAGCCCCAGCATTTT

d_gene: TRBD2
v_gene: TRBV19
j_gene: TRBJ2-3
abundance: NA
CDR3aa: CASSPTGTNRDTQYF
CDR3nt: TGTGCCAGTAGTCCGACCGGGACTAATAGGGATACGCAGTATTTT

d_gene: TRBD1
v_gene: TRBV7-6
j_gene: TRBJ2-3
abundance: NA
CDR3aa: CASSSNWDSSTDTQYF
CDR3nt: TGTGCCAGCAGCTCAAATTGGGACAGTAGCACAGATACGCAGTATTTT

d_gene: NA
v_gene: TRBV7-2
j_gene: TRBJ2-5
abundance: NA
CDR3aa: CASSWRGRQETQYF
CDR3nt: TGTGCCAGCAGCTGGAGAGGGAGGCAAGAGACCCAGTACTTC

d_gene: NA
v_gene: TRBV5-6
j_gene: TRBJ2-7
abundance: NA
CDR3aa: CASSWRGNSYEQYF
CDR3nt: TGTGCCAGCAGCTGGAGGGGTAACTCCTACGAGCAGTACTTC

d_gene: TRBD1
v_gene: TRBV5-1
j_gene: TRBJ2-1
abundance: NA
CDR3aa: CASSLGDRDNNEQFF
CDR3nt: TGCGCCAGCAGCTTGGGGGACAGGGACAACAATGAGCAGTTCTTC

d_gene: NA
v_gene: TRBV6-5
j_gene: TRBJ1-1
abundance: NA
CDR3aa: CASSSQPTSTAFF
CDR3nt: TGTGCCAGCAGTTCACAGCCCACAAGTACAGCTTTCTTT

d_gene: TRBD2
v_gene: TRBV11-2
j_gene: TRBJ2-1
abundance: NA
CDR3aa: CASSTTSGGNNEQFF
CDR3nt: TGTGCCAGCAGCACGACTAGCGGGGGAAACAATGAGCAGTTCTTC

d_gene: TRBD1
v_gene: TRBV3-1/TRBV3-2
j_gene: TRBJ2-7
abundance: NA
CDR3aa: CASSPGQGYEQYF
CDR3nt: TGTGCCAGCAGCCCTGGACAGGGGTACGAGCAGTACTTC

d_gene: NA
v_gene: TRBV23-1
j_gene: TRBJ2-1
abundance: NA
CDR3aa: CASSPNSLDEQFF
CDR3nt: TGCGCCAGCAGCCCCAATTCACTAGATGAGCAGTTCTTC

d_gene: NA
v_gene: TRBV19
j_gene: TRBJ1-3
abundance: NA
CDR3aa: CASNSPRSSGNTIYF
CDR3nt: TGTGCCAGTAATAGTCCACGAAGCTCTGGAAACACCATATATTTT

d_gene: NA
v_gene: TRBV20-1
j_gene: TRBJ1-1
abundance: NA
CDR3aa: CSAKRTVEAFF
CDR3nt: TGCAGTGCGAAACGGACAGTCGAAGCTTTCTTT

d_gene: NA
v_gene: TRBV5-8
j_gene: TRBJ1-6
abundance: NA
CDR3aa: CASSLEQGVNSPLHF
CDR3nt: TGTGCCAGCAGCTTGGAACAGGGTGTAAATTCACCCCTCCACTTT

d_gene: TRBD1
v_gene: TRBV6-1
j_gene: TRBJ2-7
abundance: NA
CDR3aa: CASSDSGTGEQYF
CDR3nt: TGTGCCAGCAGTGATTCCGGGACAGGCGAGCAGTACTTC

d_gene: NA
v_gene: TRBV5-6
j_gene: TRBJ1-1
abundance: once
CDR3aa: CASSLTGTEAFF
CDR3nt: TGTGCCAGCAGCTTGACTGGCACTGAAGCTTTCTTT

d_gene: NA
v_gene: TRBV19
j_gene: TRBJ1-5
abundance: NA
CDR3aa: CASKPPQGNQPQHF
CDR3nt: TGTGCCAGTAAACCCCCGCAGGGCAATCAGCCCCAGCATTTT

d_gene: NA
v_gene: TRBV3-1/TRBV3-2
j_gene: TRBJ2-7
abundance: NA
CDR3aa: CASSHSYEQYF
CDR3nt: TGTGCCAGCAGTCACAGCTACGAGCAGTACTTC

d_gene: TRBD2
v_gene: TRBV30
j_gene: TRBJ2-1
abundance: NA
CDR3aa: CAWSGSVSGGANYEQFF
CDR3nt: TGTGCCTGGAGTGGATCCGTTAGCGGGGGGGCCAATTATGAGCAGTTCTTC

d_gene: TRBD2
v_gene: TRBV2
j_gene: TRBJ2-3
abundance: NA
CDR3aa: CASSERRGGLTDTQYF
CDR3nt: TGTGCCAGCAGTGAACGGCGGGGGGGCCTCACAGATACGCAGTATTTT

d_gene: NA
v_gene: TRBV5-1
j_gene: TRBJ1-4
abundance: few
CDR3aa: CASSNGGGGSEKLFF
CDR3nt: TGCGCCAGCAGCAATGGTGGAGGTGGAAGCGAAAAACTGTTTTTT

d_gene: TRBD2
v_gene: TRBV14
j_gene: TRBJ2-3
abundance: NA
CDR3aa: CASSQVAPLAGTDTQYF
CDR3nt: TGTGCCAGCAGCCAAGTCGCTCCACTAGCGGGGACAGATACGCAGTATTTT

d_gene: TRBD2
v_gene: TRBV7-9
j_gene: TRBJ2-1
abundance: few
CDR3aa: CASSVGLVGSQFF
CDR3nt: TGTGCCAGCAGCGTTGGACTAGTAGGGTCACAGTTCTTC

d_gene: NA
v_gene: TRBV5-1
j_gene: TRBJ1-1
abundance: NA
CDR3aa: CASSPFTGGANTEAFF
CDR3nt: TGCGCCAGCAGCCCGTTCACCGGGGGGGCGAACACTGAAGCTTTCTTT

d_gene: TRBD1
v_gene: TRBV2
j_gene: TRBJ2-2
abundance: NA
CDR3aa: CATEPGQGVTGELFF
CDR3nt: TGTGCCACCGAGCCGGGACAGGGAGTCACCGGGGAGCTGTTTTTT

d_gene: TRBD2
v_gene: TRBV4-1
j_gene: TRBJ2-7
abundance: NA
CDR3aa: CASSQSAGGDYEQYF
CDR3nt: TGCGCCAGCAGCCAATCGGCGGGGGGGGACTACGAGCAGTACTTC

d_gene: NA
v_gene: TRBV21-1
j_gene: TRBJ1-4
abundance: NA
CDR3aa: CASSNPDSSNEKLFF
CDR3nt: TGTGCCAGCAGCAACCCTGACAGCTCTAATGAAAAACTGTTTTTT

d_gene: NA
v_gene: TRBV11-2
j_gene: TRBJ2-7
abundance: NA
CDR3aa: CASSRLQGASSYEQYF
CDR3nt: TGTGCCAGCAGCCGTCTACAGGGCGCGAGCTCCTACGAGCAGTACTTC

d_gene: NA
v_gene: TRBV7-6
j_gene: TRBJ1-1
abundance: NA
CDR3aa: CASSPTRGTEAFF
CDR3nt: TGTGCCAGCAGCCCCACCCGGGGGACTGAAGCTTTCTTT

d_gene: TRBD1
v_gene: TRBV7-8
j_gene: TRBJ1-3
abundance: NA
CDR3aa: CASSLIRAAGTGAGNTIYF
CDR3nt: TGTGCCAGCAGCTTAATTAGGGCGGCCGGGACAGGGGCTGGAAACACCATATATTTT